A selection of T cell receptor beta chains follows, all from one sample in a study of spatial heterogeneity in lung cancer. TCRdb re-called the 5' RACE reads through MiXCR, storing one row per CDR3 protein. The sample yields 35,000 to 55,000 distinct CDR3 sequences, about 22% seen once. The source material was PBMCs, sampled at follow-up. The source of these receptors is a female donor with early-stage non-small cell lung cancer. CDR3s include the opening cysteine and the closing phenylalanine or tryptophan. The D gene is left open where the match is weak. Size is omitted from some rows. Given values are once, few, many or a class for expanded clones.

size: once
J: TRBJ2-3
length: 14
D: .
V: TRBV20-1
DNA: TGCAGTGCTAGACCGGAGCTCAGCACAGATACGCAGTATTTT
CDR3: CSARPELSTDTQYF

size: few
J: TRBJ2-1
length: 12
D: .
V: TRBV29-1
DNA: TGCAGCGTTGAAAAGGGGATGGACGAGCAGTTCTTC
CDR3: CSVEKGMDEQFF

size: many
J: TRBJ2-5
length: 14
D: .
V: TRBV7-3
DNA: TGTGCCAGCAGCTATGCAGGGAGTTCGGAGACCCAGTACTTC
CDR3: CASSYAGSSETQYF

size: .
J: TRBJ1-4
length: 12
D: .
V: TRBV2
DNA: TGTGCCAGCAGGGACAGTCCTGAAAAACTGTTTTTT
CDR3: CASRDSPEKLFF

size: .
J: TRBJ2-2
length: 12
D: .
V: TRBV4-1
DNA: TGCGCCAGCAGCCAGGCGGGGGGGGAGCTGTTTTTT
CDR3: CASSQAGGELFF

size: many
J: TRBJ2-1
length: 13
D: .
V: TRBV5-1
DNA: TGCGCCAGCAGCTTGGCCCCTGCTAATGAGCAGTTCTTC
CDR3: CASSLAPANEQFF

size: .
J: TRBJ1-1
length: 15
D: TRBD1
V: TRBV6-5
DNA: TGTGCCAGCAGTTACTCTGTACAGGGGGTAACTGAAGCTTTCTTT
CDR3: CASSYSVQGVTEAFF

size: few
J: TRBJ1-2
length: 13
D: TRBD1
V: TRBV9
DNA: TGTGCCAGCAGAGACAGGGCCACCTATGGCTACACCTTC
CDR3: CASRDRATYGYTF

size: few
J: TRBJ2-3
length: 14
D: .
V: TRBV9
DNA: TGTGCCAGCAACCTCCGAGGGGATAAGGATACGCAGTATTTT
CDR3: CASNLRGDKDTQYF

size: .
J: TRBJ2-3
length: 15
D: TRBD2
V: TRBV11-2
DNA: TGTGCCAGCAGCAGTCTAGCGGGGGGCACAGATACGCAGTATTTT
CDR3: CASSSLAGGTDTQYF

size: .
J: TRBJ1-2
length: 15
D: TRBD1
V: TRBV7-8
DNA: TGTGCCAGCAGCTTTTCGACAGGGAGCGACTATGGCTACACCTTC
CDR3: CASSFSTGSDYGYTF

size: .
J: TRBJ1-5
length: 15
D: .
V: TRBV7-3
DNA: TGTGCCAGCAGCTTATTACCCACAGGCTCCCAGCCCCAGCATTTT
CDR3: CASSLLPTGSQPQHF

size: .
J: TRBJ2-3
length: 14
D: .
V: TRBV5-1
DNA: TGCGCCAGCAGCTTGGTGGGTTACACAGATACGCAGTATTTT
CDR3: CASSLVGYTDTQYF

size: few
J: TRBJ1-5
length: 14
D: .
V: TRBV27
DNA: TGTGCCAGCAGTTTATTCCCGGTTAATCAGCCCCAGCATTTT
CDR3: CASSLFPVNQPQHF

size: .
J: TRBJ1-2
length: 13
D: .
V: TRBV29-1
DNA: TGCAGCGTCCGGGATCCCTCACGCGGTGGCTACACCTTC
CDR3: CSVRDPSRGGYTF

size: many
J: TRBJ1-1
length: 14
D: .
V: TRBV7-9
DNA: TGTGCCAGCAGCCACCGGGCCCGGGGAACTGAAGCTTTCTTT
CDR3: CASSHRARGTEAFF

size: many
J: TRBJ2-7
length: 12
D: .
V: TRBV18
DNA: TGTGCCAGCTCGAGGGACAACTACGAGCAGTACTTC
CDR3: CASSRDNYEQYF

size: .
J: TRBJ1-5
length: 17
D: TRBD1
V: TRBV29-1
DNA: TGCAGCGTTGAAAACAGGACAGGGACACTACAAAATCAGCCCCAGCATTTT
CDR3: CSVENRTGTLQNQPQHF

size: few
J: TRBJ1-1
length: 11
D: .
V: TRBV11-2
DNA: TGTGCCAGCTCGGAGTACACTGAAGCTTTCTTT
CDR3: CASSEYTEAFF

size: few
J: TRBJ2-7
length: 11
D: .
V: TRBV29-1
DNA: TGCAGCGTTGGGTCGGTAAACGAGCAGTACTTC
CDR3: CSVGSVNEQYF

size: few
J: TRBJ2-2
length: 14
D: .
V: TRBV5-5
DNA: TGTGCCAGCAGCTTTCGGTTAGACACCGGGGAGCTGTTTTTT
CDR3: CASSFRLDTGELFF

size: .
J: TRBJ2-5
length: 14
D: TRBD2
V: TRBV12-3/TRBV12-4
DNA: TGTGCCAGCAGTCCCTCGGGGACTAGAGAGACCCAGTACTTC
CDR3: CASSPSGTRETQYF

size: many
J: TRBJ2-1
length: 15
D: .
V: TRBV7-6
DNA: TGTGCCAGCAGCTTCGGAGAGTTAACCTACAATGAGCAGTTCTTC
CDR3: CASSFGELTYNEQFF

size: many
J: TRBJ2-3
length: 15
D: TRBD2
V: TRBV7-6
DNA: TGTGCCAGCACCCTGACCGGGACTAGGGGAGATACGCAGTATTTT
CDR3: CASTLTGTRGDTQYF

size: .
J: TRBJ1-1
length: 16
D: .
V: TRBV20-1
DNA: TGCAGTGCTAGAGATACAGGGTGGTCCATGAACACTGAAGCTTTCTTT
CDR3: CSARDTGWSMNTEAFF

size: .
J: TRBJ2-5
length: 14
D: .
V: TRBV11-2
DNA: TGTGCCAGCAGCCCCGCGCGTAGGATCGAGACCCAGTACTTC
CDR3: CASSPARRIETQYF

size: many
J: TRBJ2-5
length: 14
D: TRBD2
V: TRBV5-4
DNA: TGTGCCAGCAGCTTACCAGGGAGGGGAGAGACCCAGTACTTC
CDR3: CASSLPGRGETQYF

size: few
J: TRBJ2-3
length: 14
D: TRBD1
V: TRBV20-1
DNA: TGCAGTGGTAAACAGGGGGCGGGTCGGGATACGCAGTATTTT
CDR3: CSGKQGAGRDTQYF

size: many
J: TRBJ2-7
length: 15
D: .
V: TRBV20-1
DNA: TGCAGTGCACTACGGCCGGGGCAGGCTTCATACGAGCAGTACTTC
CDR3: CSALRPGQASYEQYF

size: .
J: TRBJ1-1
length: 11
D: .
V: TRBV29-1
DNA: TGCAGCGTCGTAGCTACAGCTGAAGCTTTCTTT
CDR3: CSVVATAEAFF

size: .
J: TRBJ2-3
length: 16
D: .
V: TRBV9
DNA: TGTGCCAGCAGCGTCCTAGGGGACGCGAGCACAGATACGCAGTATTTT
CDR3: CASSVLGDASTDTQYF

size: few
J: TRBJ2-2
length: 13
D: .
V: TRBV7-3
DNA: TGTGCCAGCAGCTCTAGCTCCACCGGGGAGCTGTTTTTT
CDR3: CASSSSSTGELFF

size: .
J: TRBJ1-6
length: 14
D: .
V: TRBV14
DNA: TGTGCCAGCAGCCAATCTGGGGTGGGTTCACCCCTCCACTTT
CDR3: CASSQSGVGSPLHF

size: .
J: TRBJ2-1
length: 14
D: .
V: TRBV11-2
DNA: TGTGCCAGCAGAGTCAGTGGCCCCTACAATGAGCAGTTCTTC
CDR3: CASRVSGPYNEQFF

size: .
J: TRBJ2-7
length: 14
D: .
V: TRBV20-1
DNA: TGCAGTGCTAGTGGAGGGACACAGTCCTACGAGCAGTACTTC
CDR3: CSASGGTQSYEQYF

size: .
J: TRBJ1-1
length: 13
D: TRBD1
V: TRBV19
DNA: TGTGCCAGTACCCCGGACAGGGTCACTGAAGCTTTCTTT
CDR3: CASTPDRVTEAFF

size: .
J: TRBJ2-1
length: 13
D: .
V: TRBV19
DNA: TGTGCCAGTAGTCTAACATTAGGAAATGAGCAGTTCTTC
CDR3: CASSLTLGNEQFF

size: .
J: TRBJ1-1
length: 14
D: .
V: TRBV7-2
DNA: TGTGTCAGCAGCTTAGAGGGGGAGAACACTGAAGCTTTCTTT
CDR3: CVSSLEGENTEAFF

size: .
J: TRBJ2-5
length: 14
D: TRBD1
V: TRBV5-4
DNA: TGTGCCAGCAGTACAGGGGGCGGGCAGGAGACCCAGTACTTC
CDR3: CASSTGGGQETQYF

size: many
J: TRBJ2-5
length: 15
D: .
V: TRBV7-8
DNA: TGTGCCAGCAGCCCTAGGTCGGGTGGCCAAGAGACCCAGTACTTC
CDR3: CASSPRSGGQETQYF

size: .
J: TRBJ2-3
length: 14
D: TRBD1
V: TRBV11-3
DNA: TGTGCCAGCAGCGACCGACAGGGCGCGGCGACGCAGTATTTT
CDR3: CASSDRQGAATQYF

size: many
J: TRBJ1-2
length: 13
D: .
V: TRBV18
DNA: TGTGCCAGCTCATCTGACGGATCGAGAGGCTACACCTTC
CDR3: CASSSDGSRGYTF

size: .
J: TRBJ1-6
length: 15
D: .
V: TRBV2
DNA: TGTGCCAGCAACGGACTGAGCTCCTATAATTCACCCCTCCACTTT
CDR3: CASNGLSSYNSPLHF

size: few
J: TRBJ2-1
length: 14
D: TRBD2
V: TRBV7-9
DNA: TGTGCCAGCAGCCCTTCTAGCGGAGGTAATGAGCAGTTCTTC
CDR3: CASSPSSGGNEQFF

size: .
J: TRBJ1-1
length: 14
D: .
V: TRBV19
DNA: TGTGCCAGTAGTAATCCCGGGGCTCGGTCGCGGGCTTTCTTT
CDR3: CASSNPGARSRAFF

size: .
J: TRBJ1-5
length: 14
D: .
V: TRBV15
DNA: TGTGCCACCAGCAGAGATAGGACCCAACAGCCCCAGCATTTT
CDR3: CATSRDRTQQPQHF

size: .
J: TRBJ1-2
length: 14
D: .
V: TRBV12-3/TRBV12-4
DNA: TGTGCCAGCAGTTACCTAGGGGGTGACGGTGGCTACACCTTC
CDR3: CASSYLGGDGGYTF

size: .
J: TRBJ2-3
length: 19
D: TRBD2
V: TRBV4-1
DNA: TGCGCCCGCAGCCAAGCGGGACGCGGGGGGGCGCCTTTCACAGATACGCAGTATTTT
CDR3: CARSQAGRGGAPFTDTQYF

size: .
J: TRBJ1-1
length: 12
D: .
V: TRBV20-1
DNA: TGCAGTGCAAAGAGAAGGAACACTGAAGCTTTCTTT
CDR3: CSAKRRNTEAFF

size: .
J: TRBJ2-1
length: 14
D: .
V: TRBV18
DNA: TGTGCCAGCTCAACGAGGGCGGGATCGGATGAGCAGTTCTTC
CDR3: CASSTRAGSDEQFF